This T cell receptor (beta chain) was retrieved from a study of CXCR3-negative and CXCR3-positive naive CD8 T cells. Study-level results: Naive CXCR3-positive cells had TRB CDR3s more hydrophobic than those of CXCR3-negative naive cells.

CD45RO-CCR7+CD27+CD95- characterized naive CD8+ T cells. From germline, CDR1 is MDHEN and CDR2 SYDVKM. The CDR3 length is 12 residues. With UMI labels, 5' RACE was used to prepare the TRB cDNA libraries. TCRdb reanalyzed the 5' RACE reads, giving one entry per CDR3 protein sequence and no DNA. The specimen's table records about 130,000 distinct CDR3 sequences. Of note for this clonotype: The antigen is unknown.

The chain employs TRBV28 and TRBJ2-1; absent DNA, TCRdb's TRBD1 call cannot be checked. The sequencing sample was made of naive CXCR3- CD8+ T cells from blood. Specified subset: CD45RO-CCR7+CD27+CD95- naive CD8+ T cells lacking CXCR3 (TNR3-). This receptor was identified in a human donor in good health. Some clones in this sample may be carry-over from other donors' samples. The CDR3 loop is CASSFRGHEQFF.